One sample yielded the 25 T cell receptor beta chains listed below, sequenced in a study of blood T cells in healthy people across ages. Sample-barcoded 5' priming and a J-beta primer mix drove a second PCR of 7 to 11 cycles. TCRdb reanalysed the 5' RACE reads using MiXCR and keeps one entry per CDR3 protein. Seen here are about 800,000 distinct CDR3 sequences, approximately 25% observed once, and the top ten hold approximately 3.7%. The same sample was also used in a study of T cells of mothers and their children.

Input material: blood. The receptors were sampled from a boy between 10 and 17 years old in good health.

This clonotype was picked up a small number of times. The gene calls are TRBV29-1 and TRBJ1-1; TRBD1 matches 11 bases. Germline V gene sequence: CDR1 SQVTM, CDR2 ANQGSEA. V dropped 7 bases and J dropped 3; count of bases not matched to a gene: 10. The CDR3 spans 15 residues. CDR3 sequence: CSAAGTGGRDTEAFF. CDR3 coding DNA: TGCAGCGCCGCCGGGACAGGGGGGAGGGACACTGAAGCTTTCTTT.

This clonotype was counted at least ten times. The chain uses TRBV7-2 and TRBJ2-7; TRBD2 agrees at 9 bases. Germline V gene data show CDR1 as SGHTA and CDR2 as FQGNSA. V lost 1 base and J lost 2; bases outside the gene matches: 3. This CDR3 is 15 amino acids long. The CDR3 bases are TGTGCCAGCAGCTTAGACGCGGGAGGGCCCTACGAGCAGTACTTC. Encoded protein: CASSLDAGGPYEQYF.

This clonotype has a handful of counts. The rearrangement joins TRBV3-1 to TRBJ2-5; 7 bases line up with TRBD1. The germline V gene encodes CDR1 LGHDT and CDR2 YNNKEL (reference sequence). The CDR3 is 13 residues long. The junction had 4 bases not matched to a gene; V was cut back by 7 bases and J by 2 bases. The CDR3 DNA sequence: TGTGCCAGCAAGGACAGGAATCAAGAGACCCAGTACTTC. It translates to CASKDRNQETQYF.

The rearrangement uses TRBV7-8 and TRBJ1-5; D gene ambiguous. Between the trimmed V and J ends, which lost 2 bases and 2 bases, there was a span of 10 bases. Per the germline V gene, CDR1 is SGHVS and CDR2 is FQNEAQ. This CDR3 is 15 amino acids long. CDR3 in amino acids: CASSLTDGGNQPQHF. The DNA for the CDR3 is TGTGCCAGCAGCTTAACCGATGGCGGCAATCAGCCCCAGCATTTT.

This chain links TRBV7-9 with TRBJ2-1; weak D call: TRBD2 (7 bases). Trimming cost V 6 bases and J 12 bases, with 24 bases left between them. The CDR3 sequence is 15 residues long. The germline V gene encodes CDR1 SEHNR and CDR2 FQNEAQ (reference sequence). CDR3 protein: CASRSKGGPGDAQFF. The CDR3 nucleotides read TGTGCCAGCAGATCAAAGGGGGGGCCGGGCGATGCGCAGTTCTTC.

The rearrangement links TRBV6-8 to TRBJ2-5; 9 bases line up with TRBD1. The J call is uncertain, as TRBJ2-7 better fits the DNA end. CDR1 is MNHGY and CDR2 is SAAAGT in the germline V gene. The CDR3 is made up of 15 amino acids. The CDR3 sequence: CASRTDRGESYEQYF. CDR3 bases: TGTGCCAGCAGGACCGACAGGGGGGAATCCTACGAGCAGTACTTC.

In DNA form, the CDR3 reads TGTGCCAGCAGTTCCCTGGGAGGGCGGGAGCAGGTGGAGACCCAGTACTTC. It translates to CASSSLGGREQVETQYF. V is TRBV28 and J is TRBJ2-5; 7 bases agree with TRBD2. Trimming took 4 bases from V and 5 from J; bases not matched to a gene: 16. The CDR3 consists of 17 residues. Germline V gene lookup returns CDR1 MDHEN and CDR2 SYDVKM.

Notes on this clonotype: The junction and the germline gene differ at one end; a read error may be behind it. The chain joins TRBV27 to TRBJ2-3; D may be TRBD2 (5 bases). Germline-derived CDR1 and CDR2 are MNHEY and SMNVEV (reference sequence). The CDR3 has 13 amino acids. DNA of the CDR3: TGTGCCAGCAGTTTTAGCGTCACAGATACCCAGTATTTT. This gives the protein CASSFSVTDTQYF.

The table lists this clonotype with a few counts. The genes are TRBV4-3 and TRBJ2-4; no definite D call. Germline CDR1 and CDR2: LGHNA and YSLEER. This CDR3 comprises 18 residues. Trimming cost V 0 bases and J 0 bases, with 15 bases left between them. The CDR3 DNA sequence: TGCGCCAGCAGCCAAGATATCATTGTAACTCTAGCCAAAAACATTCAGTACTTC. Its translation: CASSQDIIVTLAKNIQYF.

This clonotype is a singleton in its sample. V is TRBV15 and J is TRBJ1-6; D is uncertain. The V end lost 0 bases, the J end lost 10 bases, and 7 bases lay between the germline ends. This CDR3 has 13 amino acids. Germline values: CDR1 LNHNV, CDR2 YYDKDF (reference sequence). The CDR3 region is CATSRDPRSPLHF. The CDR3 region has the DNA TGTGCCACCAGCAGAGATCCAAGGTCACCCCTCCACTTT.

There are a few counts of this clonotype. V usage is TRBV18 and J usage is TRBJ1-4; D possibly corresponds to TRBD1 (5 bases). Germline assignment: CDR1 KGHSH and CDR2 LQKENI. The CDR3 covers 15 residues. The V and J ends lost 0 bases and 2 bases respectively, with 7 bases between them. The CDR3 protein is CASSPPWGTNEKLFF. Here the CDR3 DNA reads TGTGCCAGCTCACCACCATGGGGGACTAATGAAAAACTGTTTTTT. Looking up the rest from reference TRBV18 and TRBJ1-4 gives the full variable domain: NAGVMQNPRHLVRRRGQEARLRCSPMKGHSHVYWYRQLPEEGLKFMVYLQKENIIDESGMPKERFSAEFPKEGPSILRIQQVVRGDSAAYFCASSPPWGTNEKLFFGSGTQLSVL.

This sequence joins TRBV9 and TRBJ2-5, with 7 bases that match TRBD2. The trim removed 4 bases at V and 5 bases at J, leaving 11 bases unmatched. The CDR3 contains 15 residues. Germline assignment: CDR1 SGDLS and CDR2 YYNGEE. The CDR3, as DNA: TGTGCCAGCAGCCTGCTGGGAGGGACCAGCGAGACCCAGTACTTC. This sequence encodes CASSLLGGTSETQYF.

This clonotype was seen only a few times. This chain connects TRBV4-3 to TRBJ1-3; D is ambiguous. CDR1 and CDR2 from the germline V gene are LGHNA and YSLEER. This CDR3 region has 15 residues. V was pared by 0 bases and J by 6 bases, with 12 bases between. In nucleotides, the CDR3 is TGCGCCAGCAGCCAAGACCTAAATACACTAAACACCATATATTTT. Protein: CASSQDLNTLNTIYF.

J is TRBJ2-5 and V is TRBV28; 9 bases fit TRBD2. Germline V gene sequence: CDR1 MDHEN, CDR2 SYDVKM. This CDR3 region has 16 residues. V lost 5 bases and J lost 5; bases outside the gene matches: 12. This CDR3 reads CASSPWRGGAGETQYF. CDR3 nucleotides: TGTGCCAGCAGTCCCTGGCGCGGGGGGGCCGGGGAGACCCAGTACTTC. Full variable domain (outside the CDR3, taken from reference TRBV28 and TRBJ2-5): DVKVTQSSRYLVKRTGEKVFLECVQDMDHENMFWYRQDPGLGLRLIYFSYDVKMKEKGDIPEGYSVSREKKERFSLILESASTNQTSMYLCASSPWRGGAGETQYFGPGTRLLVL.

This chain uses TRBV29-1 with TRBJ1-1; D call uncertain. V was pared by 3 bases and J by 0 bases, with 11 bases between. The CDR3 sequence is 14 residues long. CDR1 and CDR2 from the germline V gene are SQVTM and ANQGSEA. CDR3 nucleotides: TGCAGCGTTGATGGTGGCATGGTGAACACTGAAGCTTTCTTT. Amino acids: CSVDGGMVNTEAFF.

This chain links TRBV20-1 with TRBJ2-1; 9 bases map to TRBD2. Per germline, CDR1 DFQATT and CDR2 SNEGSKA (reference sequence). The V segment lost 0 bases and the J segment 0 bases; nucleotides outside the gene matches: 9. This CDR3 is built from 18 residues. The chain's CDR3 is CSARDPEGLAISYNEQFF. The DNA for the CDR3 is TGCAGTGCTAGAGATCCGGAGGGACTAGCCATCTCCTACAATGAGCAGTTCTTC.

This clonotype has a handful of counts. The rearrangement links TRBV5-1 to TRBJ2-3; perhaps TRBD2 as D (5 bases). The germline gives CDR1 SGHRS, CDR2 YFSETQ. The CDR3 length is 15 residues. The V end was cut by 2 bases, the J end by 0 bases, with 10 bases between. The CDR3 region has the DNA TGCGCCAGCAGCTTTGGAGCGGCTAGCACAGATACGCAGTATTTT. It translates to CASSFGAASTDTQYF. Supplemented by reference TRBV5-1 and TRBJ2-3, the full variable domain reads KAGVTQTPRYLIKTRGQQVTLSCSPISGHRSVSWYQQTPGQGLQFLFEYFSETQRNKGNFPGRFSGRQFSNSRSEMNVSTLELGDSALYLCASSFGAASTDTQYFGPGTRLTVL.

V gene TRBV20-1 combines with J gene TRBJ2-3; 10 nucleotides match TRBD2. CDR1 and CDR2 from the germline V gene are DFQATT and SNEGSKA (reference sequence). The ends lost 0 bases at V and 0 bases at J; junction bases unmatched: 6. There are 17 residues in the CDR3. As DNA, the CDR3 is TGCAGTGCTAGAGATCTTCTAGCGGGAGCTAGCACAGATACGCAGTATTTT. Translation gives CSARDLLAGASTDTQYF.

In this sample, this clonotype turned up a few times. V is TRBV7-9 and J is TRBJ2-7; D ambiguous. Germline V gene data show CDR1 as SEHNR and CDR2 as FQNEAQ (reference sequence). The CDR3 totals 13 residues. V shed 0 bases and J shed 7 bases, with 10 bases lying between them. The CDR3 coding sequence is TGTGCCAGCAGCTTAGCGGTCCCGGGTGAGCAGTACTTC. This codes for CASSLAVPGEQYF.

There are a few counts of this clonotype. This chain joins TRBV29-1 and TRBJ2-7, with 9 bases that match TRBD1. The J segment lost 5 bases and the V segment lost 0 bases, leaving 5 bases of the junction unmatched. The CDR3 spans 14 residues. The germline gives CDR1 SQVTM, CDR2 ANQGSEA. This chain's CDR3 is CSVEDAQGAHEQYF. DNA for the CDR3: TGCAGCGTTGAAGATGCACAGGGGGCCCACGAGCAGTACTTC.

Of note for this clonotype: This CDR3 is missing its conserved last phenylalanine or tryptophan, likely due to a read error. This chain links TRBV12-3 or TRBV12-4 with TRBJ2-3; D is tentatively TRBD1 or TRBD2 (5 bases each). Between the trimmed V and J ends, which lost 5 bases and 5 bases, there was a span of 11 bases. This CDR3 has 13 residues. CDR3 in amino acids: CASSQGTGDTQYS. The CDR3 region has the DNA TGTGCCAGCAGTCAAGGGACGGGAGATACGCAGTATTCT.

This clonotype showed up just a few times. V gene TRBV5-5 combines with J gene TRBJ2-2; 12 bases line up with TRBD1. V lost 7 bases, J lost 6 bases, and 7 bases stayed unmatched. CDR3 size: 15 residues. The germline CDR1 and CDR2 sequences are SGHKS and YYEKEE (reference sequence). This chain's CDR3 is CASFRGTGGSGELFF. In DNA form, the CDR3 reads TGTGCCAGCTTCCGCGGGACAGGGGGCTCCGGGGAGCTGTTTTTT.

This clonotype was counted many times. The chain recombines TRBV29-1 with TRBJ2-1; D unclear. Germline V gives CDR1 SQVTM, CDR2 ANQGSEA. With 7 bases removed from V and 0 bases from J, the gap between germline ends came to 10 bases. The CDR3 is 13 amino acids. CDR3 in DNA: TGCAGCGGACGGAAGAGCTCCTACAATGAGCAGTTCTTC. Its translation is CSGRKSSYNEQFF.

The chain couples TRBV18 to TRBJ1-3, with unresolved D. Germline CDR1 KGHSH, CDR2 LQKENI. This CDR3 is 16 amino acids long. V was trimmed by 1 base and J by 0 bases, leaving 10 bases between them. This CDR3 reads CASSPLTHNSGNTIYF. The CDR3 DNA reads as TGTGCCAGCTCACCACTGACACATAACTCTGGAAACACCATATATTTT. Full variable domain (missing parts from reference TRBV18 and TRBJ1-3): NAGVMQNPRHLVRRRGQEARLRCSPMKGHSHVYWYRQLPEEGLKFMVYLQKENIIDESGMPKERFSAEFPKEGPSILRIQQVVRGDSAAYFCASSPLTHNSGNTIYFGEGSWLTVV.

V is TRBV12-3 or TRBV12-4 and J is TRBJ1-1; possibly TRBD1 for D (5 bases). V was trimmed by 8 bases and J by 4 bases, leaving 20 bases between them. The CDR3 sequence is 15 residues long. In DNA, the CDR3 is TGTGCCAGCTCATGGATATTGTCGCAGGGCACTGAAGCTTTCTTT. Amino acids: CASSWILSQGTEAFF.